The 13 T cell receptor beta chains below all came from one sample that was sequenced in a study of OX40 agonist ivuxolimab in advanced cancers. Libraries were prepared by immunoSEQ multiplex PCR; TCRdb keeps only in-frame clonotypes and omits some of them. The table records about 52,000 clones, about 90% of them present only once. The sample consisted of CD4+ or CD8+ T cells sorted from blood, taken in a trial of the OX40 agonist ivuxolimab. Source of these receptors: an adult with an advanced solid tumor such as melanoma, head and neck, liver or kidney cancer.

With respect to this clone: A junction boundary mismatches the germline segment, possibly from a read error. The chain has TRBV2 and TRBJ1-2; no clear D gene. The CDR3 is 8 amino acids. Germline CDR1 reads SNHLY; CDR2 reads FYNNEI. The CDR3 spells CASSTRDF. As DNA, the CDR3 is TGTGCCAGCAGTACCCGGGACTTC.

The chain joins TRBV30 to TRBJ1-6; D ambiguous. This CDR3 has 12 residues. Trimming removed 4 bases at V and 5 bases at J, with 6 bases between. Germline V gene lookup returns CDR1 GTSNPN and CDR2 SVGIG (reference sequence). The CDR3 coding sequence is TGTGCCTGGAAAGATAATAATTCACCCCTCCACTTT. Translated, it gives CAWKDNNSPLHF.

The rearrangement joins TRBV19 to TRBJ1-2; 10 bases map to TRBD1. The V gene's germline CDR1 is LNHDA and CDR2 SQIVND (reference sequence). Trimming took 6 bases from V and 4 from J; bases not matched to a gene: 2. The CDR3 totals 13 residues. The CDR3 spells CASRRTGGYGYTF. The DNA for the CDR3 is TGTGCCAGTAGGAGGACAGGGGGCTATGGCTACACCTTC.

V and J are TRBV6-1 and TRBJ2-3, with 8 bases lining up with TRBD1. V trimming: 10 bases; J trimming: 1 base; junction bases outside the gene matches: 7. Germline lookup yields CDR1 MNHNS and CDR2 SASEGT. The CDR3 totals 14 residues. This CDR3 is CATWTGQGTDTQYF. CDR3 DNA: TGTGCCACCTGGACAGGGCAAGGCACAGATACGCAGTATTTT.

The gene calls are TRBV28 and TRBJ2-2; D gene ambiguous. This CDR3 is built from 14 residues. Trimming shortened V by 6 bases and J by 8 bases, and 16 bases separated the two germline ends. Germline values: CDR1 MDHEN, CDR2 SYDVKM. CDR3 nucleotides: TGTGCCAGCAGAAGGCCTCTCCTGGGGGGGGAGCTGTTTTTT. This codes for CASRRPLLGGELFF.

The chain couples TRBV2 to TRBJ2-1; D call uncertain. Germline V gene sequence: CDR1 SNHLY, CDR2 FYNNEI. The CDR3 is 14 amino acids. V shed 7 bases and J shed 3 bases, with 13 bases lying between them. CDR3 residues: CASTPLVLYNEQFF. CDR3 nucleotides: TGTGCCAGCACCCCCTTGGTGCTCTACAATGAGCAGTTCTTC.

This rearrangement joins TRBV19 to TRBJ1-1; no clear D. Looked up from germline, CDR1 is LNHDA and CDR2 is SQIVND (reference sequence). Deletions cut 2 bases from V and 3 bases from J, with 7 bases between. The CDR3 extends over 13 amino acids. CDR3 sequence: CASSIFEHTEAFF. CDR3 DNA sequence: TGTGCCAGTAGTATATTCGAACACACTGAAGCTTTCTTT.

J is TRBJ1-5 and V is TRBV7-8; no clear D. The CDR3 spans 14 residues. CDR1 is SGHVS, CDR2 FQNEAQ, per germline. The V gene lost 3 bases and the J gene lost 5 bases, with 11 bases spanning the gap. The CDR3 DNA sequence: TGTGCCAGCAGCTTCGGCCAGAAAGATCAGCCCCAGCATTTT. Translated: CASSFGQKDQPQHF.

The V and J genes are TRBV7-9 and TRBJ2-7; TRBD1 matches 8 bases. Losses at the gene ends were 0 bases for V and 3 bases for J; bases not matched to a gene: 10. Germline values: CDR1 SEHNR, CDR2 FQNEAQ (reference sequence). This CDR3 region has 17 residues. CDR3 nucleotides: TGTGCCAGCAGCTTAGCGGGAACAGGGGGAATCTTCTACGAGCAGTACTTC. It translates to CASSLAGTGGIFYEQYF.

V is TRBV18 and J is TRBJ2-1; D tentatively fits TRBD1 or TRBD2 (6 bases each). The germline CDR1 and CDR2 sequences are KGHSH and LQKENI. The CDR3 contains 14 residues. V lost 8 bases and J 2 bases, leaving 13 bases between the germline ends. DNA of the CDR3: TGTGCCAGCCAAGGGGGGTTCCCCTACAATGAGCAGTTCTTC. It codes for CASQGGFPYNEQFF.

The CDR3 nucleotides read TGTGCCAGCAGCTTAGTGCGGCAAAACACCGGGGAGCTGTTTTTT. Translating gives CASSLVRQNTGELFF. The genes are TRBV7-3 and TRBJ2-2; the D is unclear. V gave up 2 bases and J gave up 2 bases, with 9 bases separating them. The CDR3 is made up of 15 amino acids. Germline V gives CDR1 SGHTA, CDR2 FQGTGA. Based on the CDR3 plus reference TRBV7-3 and TRBJ2-2, the full variable domain is GAGVSQTPSNKVTEKGKYVELRCDPISGHTALYWYRQSLGQGPEFLIYFQGTGAADDSGLPNDRFFAVRPEGSVSTLKIQRTERGDSAVYLCASSLVRQNTGELFFGEGSRLTVL.

The rearrangement joins TRBV5-1 to TRBJ1-4, with D possibly being TRBD1 (5 bases). CDR3 length: 14 amino acids. Trimming removed 5 bases from V and 7 bases from J, with 15 bases in between. CDR1 and CDR2 from the germline V gene are SGHRS and YFSETQ. The CDR3 protein is CASSLGGLGEKLFF. The CDR3 nucleotides are TGCGCCAGCAGTCTGGGGGGATTGGGTGAAAAACTGTTTTTT.

The chain recombines TRBV9 with TRBJ1-5, with 7 bases fitting TRBD1. The trim removed 3 bases at V and 2 bases at J, leaving 5 bases unmatched. Germline V gene sequence: CDR1 SGDLS, CDR2 YYNGEE. CDR3 length equals 15 residues. The CDR3 loop reads CASSATGDRNQPQHF. Written as DNA, the CDR3 is TGTGCCAGCAGCGCCACAGGGGACCGCAATCAGCCCCAGCATTTT. Drawing the rest from reference TRBV9 and TRBJ1-5, the complete variable domain is DSGVTQTPKHLITATGQRVTLRCSPRSGDLSVYWYQQSLDQGLQFLIQYYNGEERAKGNILERFSAQQFPDLHSELNLSSLELGDSALYFCASSATGDRNQPQHFGDGTRLSIL.